Presented here are 13 T cell receptor beta chains from one specimen sequenced in a study of T cells in Graves' hyperthyroidism and ophthalmopathy. There were TCR beta CDR3 regions amplified from RNA transcripts. The study used the HTBI primer set for a first-round RT-PCR of the TCR CDR3. TCRdb reanalysed the multiplex PCR reads using MiXCR and keeps one entry per CDR3 protein. The sample has 300,000 to 450,000 distinct CDR3 sequences, roughly 15% seen once. The sequencing input was blood. The source of these receptors is a woman between 25 and 40 years old with Graves' ophthalmopathy.

This clonotype was recorded many times. The chain has TRBV11-2 and TRBJ2-7, with D perhaps TRBD2 (6 bases). Germline lookup yields CDR1 SGHAT and CDR2 FQNNGV. This CDR3 spans 15 amino acids. V was cut by 5 bases and J by 6 bases, with 20 bases left in between. As DNA, the CDR3 is TGTGCCAGCAGCCCGGCCCCCGGGGGAACCTTCGAGCAGTACTTC. Translating gives CASSPAPGGTFEQYF.

This clonotype was picked up many times. The V gene is TRBV3-1, the J gene TRBJ2-1; 8 positions agree with TRBD2. V dropped 0 bases and J dropped 4; count of bases not matched to a gene: 2. The CDR3 contains 15 residues. The germline CDR1 and CDR2 sequences are LGHDT and YNNKEL (reference sequence). DNA of the CDR3: TGTGCCAGCAGCCAAGACGGGGGGGCTTACAATGAGCAGTTCTTC. It specifies CASSQDGGAYNEQFF.

The table lists this clonotype with many counts. V is TRBV5-8 and J is TRBJ2-1; 8 bases are shared with TRBD1. The CDR3 totals 16 residues. CDR1 SGHTS and CDR2 YDEGEE come from the germline V gene. With 1 base clipped from V and 4 bases from J, the junction kept 7 bases outside the gene matches. CDR3 nucleotide sequence: TGTGCCAGCAGCTTGCAGGGGGCCGGGTGGTACAATGAGCAGTTCTTC. The encoded protein is CASSLQGAGWYNEQFF.

This clonotype was counted ten times or more. The chain employs TRBV5-1 and TRBJ1-1, with 7 bases that match TRBD1. After removal of 1 base from V and 10 bases from J, the junction contained 10 bases not matched to a gene. This CDR3 contains 14 residues. CDR1 and CDR2 (germline): SGHRS, YFSETQ. The CDR3 protein is CASSLNTRDRVAFF. Here the CDR3 DNA reads TGCGCCAGCAGCTTGAATACCCGAGACAGGGTAGCTTTCTTT.

This clonotype was found many times. This sequence joins TRBV12-3 or TRBV12-4 and TRBJ1-2; TRBD1 aligns across 8 bases. V lost 5 bases to trimming and J lost 7 bases; unmatched junction nucleotides: 6. The CDR3 spans 13 residues. Written as DNA, the CDR3 is TGTGCCAGCAGTCTACAGGGGGGTAGTGGCTACACCTTC. This encodes CASSLQGGSGYTF.

This clonotype was found many times. This chain links TRBV19 with TRBJ2-1; 11 bases are a match to TRBD2. This CDR3 contains 17 residues. The ends lost 5 bases at V and 6 bases at J; junction bases unmatched: 12. CDR1 and CDR2 (germline): LNHDA, SQIVND (reference sequence). CDR3 nucleotides: TGTGCCAGTAGTTTGATCTATAGCGGGGGGGCCTTCAATGAGCAGTTCTTC. It codes for CASSLIYSGGAFNEQFF.

This clonotype has at least ten counts. The CDR3 DNA follows: TGTGCCAGCAGCCCAACAAATAACTATGGCTACACCTTC. Translated, it gives CASSPTNNYGYTF. This sequence joins TRBV7-2 and TRBJ1-2; D not resolved. Trimming cost V 5 bases and J 1 base, with 8 bases left between them. CDR1 is SGHTA and CDR2 is FQGNSA in the germline V gene. The CDR3 contains 13 residues. The variable domain in full, completed from reference TRBV7-2 and TRBJ1-2, reads GAGVSQSPSNKVTEKGKDVELRCDPISGHTALYWYRQSLGQGLEFLIYFQGNSAPDKSGLPSDRFSAERTGGSVSTLTIQRTQQEDSAVYLCASSPTNNYGYTFGSGTRLTVV.

The V call is TRBV6-6, the J call TRBJ1-4; 7 nucleotides line up with TRBD1. J was trimmed by 0 bases and V by 2 bases; bases with no gene match: 3. The CDR3 is made up of 16 amino acids. From germline, CDR1 is MNHNY and CDR2 SVGAGI (reference sequence). CDR3 sequence (DNA): TGTGCCAGCAGTTACAGGGGGCCTGCAACTAATGAAAAACTGTTTTTT. Protein sequence: CASSYRGPATNEKLFF.

J is TRBJ1-2 and V is TRBV6-1, with unresolved D. This CDR3 contains 13 residues. V lost 5 bases and J lost 4, with 11 bases in between. CDR1 is MNHNS and CDR2 is SASEGT in the germline V gene. CDR3 sequence reads: CASSFSGSYGYTF. CDR3 sequence (DNA): TGTGCCAGCAGTTTCTCGGGGAGCTATGGCTACACCTTC.

In this sample, this clonotype turned up a few times. V and J are TRBV9 and TRBJ1-2, with D possibly TRBD1 on 6 matching bases. CDR1 and CDR2 from the germline V gene are SGDLS and YYNGEE. The CDR3 runs 14 residues. With 0 bases removed from V and 4 bases from J, the gap between germline ends came to 10 bases. This CDR3 is CASSVDVRGYGYTF. As DNA, the CDR3 is TGTGCCAGCAGCGTAGACGTCAGGGGCTATGGCTACACCTTC. The variable domain in full, with the rest retrieved from reference TRBV9 and TRBJ1-2, is DSGVTQTPKHLITATGQRVTLRCSPRSGDLSVYWYQQSLDQGLQFLIQYYNGEERAKGNILERFSAQQFPDLHSELNLSSLELGDSALYFCASSVDVRGYGYTFGSGTRLTVV.

This clonotype has a count of ten or more. The V gene is TRBV11-2, the J gene TRBJ1-5; 7 bases are shared with TRBD1. The CDR3 covers 14 residues. The germline gives CDR1 SGHAT, CDR2 FQNNGV. V shed 0 bases, J shed 4 bases, and the junction held 0 bases outside the gene matches. The CDR3 here is CASSLDRGNQPQHF. The CDR3 nucleotides are TGTGCCAGCAGCTTAGACAGGGGGAATCAGCCCCAGCATTTT. The full variable domain, rest sourced from reference TRBV11-2 and TRBJ1-5, is EAGVAQSPRYKIIEKRQSVAFWCNPISGHATLYWYQQILGQGPKLLIQFQNNGVVDDSQLPKDRFSAERLKGVDSTLKIQPAKLEDSAVYLCASSLDRGNQPQHFGDGTRLSIL.

The chain joins TRBV6-1 to TRBJ1-1, with TRBD1 as a possible D gene (5 bases). Trimming shortened V by 6 bases and J by 0 bases, and 11 bases separated the two germline ends. This CDR3 spans 14 amino acids. The germline V gene encodes CDR1 MNHNS and CDR2 SASEGT. The CDR3 DNA is TGTGCCAGCAGATGGGGCAGACTGAACACTGAAGCTTTCTTT. It is translated as CASRWGRLNTEAFF.

This clonotype was counted ten times or more. The DNA for the CDR3 is TGTGCCAGCAGTGTCCGACAGACTAGCACAGATACGCAGTATTTT. It encodes CASSVRQTSTDTQYF. The chain carries TRBV2 and TRBJ2-3; a possible D gene is TRBD1 (5 bases). This CDR3 spans 15 amino acids. CDR1 is SNHLY, CDR2 FYNNEI, per germline. The germline V and J ends were trimmed by 4 bases and 0 bases, with 11 bases remaining between them.